This T cell receptor beta chain is drawn from a study of Tregs in tolerant kidney transplant recipients. Generated by immunoSEQ multiplex PCR, the TCRdb table keeps only in-frame clones and is missing some. The table includes under 300,000 clones, about 86% detected once. V lost 1 base and J 3 bases, leaving 7 bases between the germline ends. The CDR3 contains 14 residues. Germline lookup yields CDR1 SGHRS and CDR2 YFSETQ. The sequence came from a human donor in good health. Sequencing was done on a sample of CD4+ T cells from blood. The chain combines TRBV5-1 with TRBJ2-2; D call uncertain. The CDR3 sequence: CASSLRADTGELFF. The CDR3 DNA reads as TGCGCCAGCAGCTTGAGGGCAGACACCGGGGAGCTGTTTTTT.